Listed here are 18 T cell receptor beta chains from one sample, sequenced in a study of Ad26.COV2.S vaccination and SARS-CoV-2 variants. Clones were read by immunoSEQ multiplex PCR, and TCRdb kept only the in-frame ones, dropping some. The data contain hundreds of thousands of clones, about 89% of them singletons. The treatment was: around 19 received Ad26.COV2.S at low or high dose, single or two shots; about 5 received placebo; per-sample allocation not given. On day 63 after the first injection, vaccine and placebo recipients gave samples. Specimen: peripheral blood, collected in a trial of Ad26.COV2.S vaccine versus placebo. The receptors were sampled from a person between 18 and 65 years old who received the Ad26.COV2.S COVID-19 vaccine or a placebo.

The V and J genes are TRBV9 and TRBJ2-7; D gene unclear. The CDR3 sequence is 15 residues long. Per the germline V gene, CDR1 is SGDLS and CDR2 is YYNGEE. Trimming removed 3 bases from V and 0 bases from J, with 13 bases in between. The CDR3 reads CASSATGVSSYEQYF. The CDR3 nucleotides read TGTGCCAGCAGCGCTACTGGGGTTAGCTCCTACGAGCAGTACTTC.

The chain carries TRBV12-5 and TRBJ2-1, with TRBD2 matching 9 bases. The junction had 18 bases not matched to a gene; V was cut back by 1 base and J by 8 bases. The CDR3 covers 19 residues. CDR1 is LGHNT and CDR2 is FRNRAP in the germline V gene. The CDR3: CASGLGPLSGSVGMDEQFF. DNA of the CDR3: TGTGCTAGTGGTTTGGGACCCCTTAGCGGGAGTGTCGGAATGGATGAGCAGTTCTTC.

CDR3 nucleotides: TGTGCCAGCAGCAAGGGGGCCCACGGGGAAGAAGATTCACCCCTCCACTTT. Residues: CASSKGAHGEEDSPLHF. This chain joins TRBV21-1 and TRBJ1-6; the D segment call TRBD1 is taken from the table without a DNA check. TRBV21-1 is termed a pseudogene. This CDR3 has 17 residues.

V gene TRBV7-2 combines with J gene TRBJ1-2, with a possible D match to TRBD1 (5 bases). Trimming left V 8 bases short and J 3 bases short, with 7 bases between. This CDR3 is 11 amino acids long. Per germline, CDR1 SGHTA and CDR2 FQGNSA. CDR3 loop: CASGRDYGYTF. Here the CDR3 DNA reads TGTGCCAGCGGCAGGGACTATGGCTACACCTTC.

This rearrangement joins TRBV6-6 to TRBJ2-7, with 10 positions matching TRBD1. The germline gives CDR1 MNHNY, CDR2 SVGAGI (reference sequence). V lost 10 bases, J lost 9 bases, and 12 bases stayed unmatched. The CDR3 runs 13 residues. CDR3 sequence: CATTLRDRGRQYF. CDR3 in DNA: TGTGCCACCACCCTCCGCGACAGGGGGCGGCAGTACTTC.

This clone was counted a single time. This chain uses TRBV6-5 with TRBJ2-1; D possibly corresponds to TRBD2 (6 bases). The V gene lost 5 bases and the J gene lost 2 bases, with 13 bases spanning the gap. Germline V lookup: CDR1 MNHEY, CDR2 SVGAGI. This CDR3 spans 15 amino acids. The CDR3 spells CASSRISGPYNEQFF. The CDR3 region has the DNA TGTGCCAGCAGTCGCATTAGCGGACCCTACAATGAGCAGTTCTTC.

CDR3 protein: CATSRALQGSYGYTF. CDR3 nucleotide sequence: TGTGCCACCAGCAGGGCCCTACAGGGATCCTATGGCTACACCTTC. The rearrangement uses TRBV15 and TRBJ1-2; possible D gene TRBD1, 6 bases. The ends were cut back, 3 bases at V and 4 bases at J, with 15 bases in the middle. The CDR3 totals 15 residues. Germline V gives CDR1 LNHNV, CDR2 YYDKDF (reference sequence). The full variable domain, its missing parts supplied by reference TRBV15 and TRBJ1-2, is DAMVIQNPRYQVTQFGKPVTLSCSQTLNHNVMYWYQQKSSQAPKLLFHYYDKDFNNEADTPDNFQSRRPNTSFCFLDIRSPGLGDTAMYLCATSRALQGSYGYTFGSGTRLTVV.

Here the CDR3 DNA reads TGTGCCACCAGTGACACCGGGACAGGGGGCTACGAGCAGTACTTC. Residues: CATSDTGTGGYEQYF. The chain joins TRBV24-1 to TRBJ2-7; 11 nucleotides line up with TRBD1. The CDR3 is made up of 15 amino acids. Germline lookup yields CDR1 KGHDR and CDR2 SFDVKD. The ends lost 4 bases at V and 3 bases at J; junction bases unmatched: 4.

CDR3 residues: CASSLQRGGFIGELFF. CDR3 DNA: TGCGCCAGCAGCCTCCAGCGGGGGGGCTTTATCGGGGAGCTGTTTTTT. The rearrangement links TRBV5-1 to TRBJ2-2, with 10 bases aligning to TRBD2. CDR3 length: 16 amino acids. CDR1 and CDR2 from the germline V gene are SGHRS and YFSETQ. With 4 bases clipped from V and 7 bases from J, the junction kept 10 bases outside the gene matches.

The rearrangement links TRBV30 to TRBJ2-3; 11 bases line up with TRBD2. CDR1 and CDR2 from the germline V gene are GTSNPN and SVGIG (reference sequence). This CDR3 has 14 amino acids. Trimming took 7 bases from V and 3 from J; bases not matched to a gene: 6. The CDR3 DNA reads TGTGCCTCCACTAGCGGGAGTGGGACAGATACGCAGTATTTT. This codes for CASTSGSGTDTQYF.

Regarding this clone: The sample carries other DNA sequences with the same CDR3. This rearrangement joins TRBV5-6 to TRBJ2-7; D is unresolved. The CDR3 runs 11 residues. Trimming removed 3 bases from V and 3 bases from J, with 4 bases in between. Germline values: CDR1 SGHDT, CDR2 YYEEEE. The CDR3 DNA follows: TGTGCCAGCAGCTCTTACTACGAGCAGTACTTC. Translated: CASSSYYEQYF.

The chain links TRBV12-3 or TRBV12-4 to TRBJ2-7, with a possible D match to TRBD2 (6 bases). The CDR3 runs 12 residues. The germline V and J ends were trimmed by 5 bases and 3 bases, with 8 bases remaining between them. The CDR3 DNA reads TGTGCCAGCAGTCGGGACTTCTACGAGCAGTACTTC. It encodes CASSRDFYEQYF.

V is TRBV6-6 and J is TRBJ1-5, with D tentatively TRBD1 (6 bases). The V end lost 6 bases, the J end lost 0 bases, and 12 bases lay between the germline ends. CDR1 is MNHNY, CDR2 SVGAGI, per germline (reference sequence). The CDR3 totals 15 residues. The CDR3 sequence is CASRLYRDSNQPQHF. For the CDR3, the DNA is TGTGCCAGCAGACTCTACAGGGATAGCAATCAGCCCCAGCATTTT.

The rearrangement joins TRBV10-2 to TRBJ2-3, with 7 bases aligning to TRBD2. V was clipped by 6 bases and J by 7 bases; unmatched bases: 10. The CDR3 covers 14 residues. Germline-derived CDR1 and CDR2 are WSHSY and SAAADI. The CDR3 protein is CASRGAGSGHTQYF. In nucleotides, the CDR3 is TGCGCCAGCAGGGGAGCGGGGTCCGGTCATACGCAGTATTTT.

The V call is TRBV3-1 (or the pseudogene TRBV3-2), the J call TRBJ2-7; D is uncertain. Germline values: CDR1 LGHDT, CDR2 YNNKEL (reference sequence). This CDR3 region has 13 residues. V lost 3 bases to trimming and J lost 3 bases, with 9 bases between them. CDR3: CASSQDLYYEQYF. CDR3 DNA: TGTGCCAGCAGCCAGGACCTATACTACGAGCAGTACTTC.

This clone was picked up one time. V gene TRBV6-2 or TRBV6-3 combines with J gene TRBJ2-7; 11 bases map to TRBD2. After removal of 6 bases from V and 0 bases from J, the junction contained 7 bases not matched to a gene. CDR3 size: 16 residues. Germline V lookup: CDR1 MNHEY, CDR2 SVGEGT. The CDR3 reads CASSLRLAGNSYEQYF. CDR3 coding DNA: TGTGCCAGCAGCCTTCGACTAGCGGGGAACTCCTACGAGCAGTACTTC.

The gene calls are TRBV6-6 and TRBJ1-3; D is ambiguous. Per the germline V gene, CDR1 is MNHNY and CDR2 is SVGAGI (reference sequence). The CDR3 consists of 14 residues. Trimming took 8 bases from V and 2 from J, leaving 13 bases between them. CDR3 in DNA: TGTGCCAGCGGGCCGGGGTTAGCTGGAAACACCATATATTTT. Translated: CASGPGLAGNTIYF.

CDR3 bases: TGTGCCAGCAGCGTAGCTAGCGGTGGCACCCCCGGGGAGACCCAGTACTTC. Translated, it gives CASSVASGGTPGETQYF. V gene TRBV9 combines with J gene TRBJ2-5; 7 bases are a match to TRBD2. The CDR3 is made up of 17 amino acids. The germline gives CDR1 SGDLS, CDR2 YYNGEE. The V and J ends lost 0 bases and 5 bases, in that order; junction bases with no gene match: 13.